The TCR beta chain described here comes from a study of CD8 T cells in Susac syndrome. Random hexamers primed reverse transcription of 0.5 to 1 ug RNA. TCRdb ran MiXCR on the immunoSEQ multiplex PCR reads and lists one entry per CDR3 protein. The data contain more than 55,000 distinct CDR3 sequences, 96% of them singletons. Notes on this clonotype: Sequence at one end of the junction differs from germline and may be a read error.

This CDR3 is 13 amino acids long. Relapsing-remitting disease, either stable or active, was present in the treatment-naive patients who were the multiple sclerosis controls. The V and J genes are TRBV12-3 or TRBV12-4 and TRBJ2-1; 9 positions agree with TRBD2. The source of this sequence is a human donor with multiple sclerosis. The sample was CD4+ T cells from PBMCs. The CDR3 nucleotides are TGTGCCAGCAGCTTAGCGGGGGTAGTGGAGCAGTTCTTC. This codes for CASSLAGVVEQFF.